A single TCR beta chain is shown here with its context. Under the authors' procedure: Estimated nucleated cell counts came from reference gene primer amplification. Assay: immunoSEQ multiplex PCR; the TCRdb copy retains only in-frame clones and omits some. From that table come the V and J calls and clone size; the DNA was used to work out D and trimming. This table holds about 150,000 clones, about 80% found once. The sample belongs to a study of blood T cell repertoires in COVID-19. About the research overall: Collection of acute and convalescent COVID-19 samples took place in the United States, Italy and Spain. T cells, B-cell-depleted T cells, or PBMCs provided the cDNA or gDNA that served as material.

The CDR3 is 17 residues long. V shed 0 bases and J 0 bases; nucleotides not matched to a gene: 3. Germline CDR1 reads SGHNT; CDR2 reads YYREEE (reference sequence). V gene TRBV5-4 combines with J gene TRBJ1-6, with 7 bases matching TRBD1. The clonotype originates from a man in his 70s with acute or convalescent COVID-19. Sequencing input: peripheral blood. This CDR3 reads CASSLDRGSSYNSPLHF. Written as DNA, the CDR3 is TGTGCCAGCAGCTTGGACAGGGGATCCTCCTATAATTCACCCCTCCACTTT.